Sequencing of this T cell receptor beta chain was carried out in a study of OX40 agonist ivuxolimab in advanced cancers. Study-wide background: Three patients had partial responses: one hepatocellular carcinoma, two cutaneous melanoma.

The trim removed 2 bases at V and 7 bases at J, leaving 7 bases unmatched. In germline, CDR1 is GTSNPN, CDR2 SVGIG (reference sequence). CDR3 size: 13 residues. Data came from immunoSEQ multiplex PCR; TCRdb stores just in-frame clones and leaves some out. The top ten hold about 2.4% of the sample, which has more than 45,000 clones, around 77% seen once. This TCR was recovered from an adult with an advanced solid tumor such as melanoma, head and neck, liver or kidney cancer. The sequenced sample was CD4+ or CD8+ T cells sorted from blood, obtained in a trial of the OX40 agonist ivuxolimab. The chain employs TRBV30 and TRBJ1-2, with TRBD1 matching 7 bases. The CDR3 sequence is CAWSSQGLGGYTF. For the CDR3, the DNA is TGTGCCTGGAGTTCACAGGGGTTGGGTGGCTACACCTTC.